This T cell receptor beta chain originates from a study of radiation and T cells in renal cell carcinoma. CDR1 and CDR2 from the germline V gene are MNHNS and SASEGT. The CDR3 loop spans 14 amino acids. Trimming at V came to 10 bases and at J to 0 bases, leaving 6 bases not matched to a gene. This clone was found once. This table comes from immunoSEQ multiplex PCR, and its TCRdb copy is limited to in-frame clones, with some not included. Of over 60,000 clones listed, roughly 83% are singletons. Time point specified: blood 4 weeks post-SBRT, at nephrectomy. Documented treatment: 15 Gy SBRT to primary tumor, nephrectomy 4 weeks later. Nephrectomy followed 15 Gy stereotactic body radiation by 4 weeks. The patient's renal cell carcinoma had clear cell pathology.

The sequencing here drew on blood, taken from a patient whose treatment included radiotherapy and nephrectomy. The TCR sequence derives from a woman aged 60 to 75 with renal cell carcinoma. V and J are TRBV6-1 and TRBJ1-5; TRBD1 matches 7 bases. CDR3 in DNA: TGTGCCATTTCGGACAGGCCTAGCAATCAGCCCCAGCATTTT. Its translation: CAISDRPSNQPQHF.